This T cell receptor beta chain was captured in a study of blood T cell repertoires in COVID-19. Looking at the study overall: The samples span acute and convalescent COVID-19 from the United States, Italy and Spain. Nucleic acid was either cDNA or gDNA, and it came from T cells, B-cell-depleted T cells, or PBMCs.

Per the original data handling: Amplified reference gene primers provided the basis for estimating nucleated cell counts. The data were produced by immunoSEQ multiplex PCR, yet TCRdb's version contains in-frame clones alone and is incomplete. The V and J calls and the clone size are those of that table, but D and trimming were determined from the DNA. In the table there are approximately 340,000 clones, approximately 90% of which are singletons. It was during active infection that Seattle patients were enrolled and then longitudinally followed. The table lists this clone with a count of one. This TCR came from a man in his thirties or forties with COVID-19, enrolled during active disease. Sequencing was performed on peripheral blood.

The DNA of the CDR3 is TGTGCCAGCAGCTTAGAGGGGGCGTTCTACACAGATACGCAGTATTTT. Its protein product is CASSLEGAFYTDTQYF. The chain has TRBV7-9 and TRBJ2-3; 7 bases fit TRBD1. CDR1 SEHNR and CDR2 FQNEAQ come from the germline V gene (reference sequence). Unmatched junction bases numbered 6, after V lost 1 base and J lost 2 bases. The CDR3 runs to 16 residues.